This TCR beta chain was obtained from a study of blood T cells in healthy people across ages. Study context: About one barcoded beta molecule per two T cells was the capture yield of template switching. Study-level results: TCR beta diversity correlated strongly with naive T cell percentage.

For the second PCR, which ran for 7 to 11 cycles, a sample-barcoded 5' primer and a J-beta primer mix were used. TCRdb reprocessed the 5' RACE reads with MiXCR, giving one entry per CDR3 protein. The sample has 700,000 or so distinct CDR3 sequences; around 38% are singletons. The ends were cut back, 4 bases at V and 3 bases at J, with 10 bases in the middle. CDR1 is MNHNS and CDR2 is SASEGT in the germline V gene. The CDR3 extends over 13 amino acids. Comment on this clonotype: Its specificity is unknown.

RNA extraction gave at least 5.5 micrograms of total RNA per sample. The rearrangement uses TRBV6-1 and TRBJ2-7; D uncertain. The source is a man aged 80 or over in good health. The sequencing input was blood. DNA for the CDR3: TGTGCCAGCAGTGTTCGCGAGTACTACGAGCAGTACTTC. This gives the protein CASSVREYYEQYF.